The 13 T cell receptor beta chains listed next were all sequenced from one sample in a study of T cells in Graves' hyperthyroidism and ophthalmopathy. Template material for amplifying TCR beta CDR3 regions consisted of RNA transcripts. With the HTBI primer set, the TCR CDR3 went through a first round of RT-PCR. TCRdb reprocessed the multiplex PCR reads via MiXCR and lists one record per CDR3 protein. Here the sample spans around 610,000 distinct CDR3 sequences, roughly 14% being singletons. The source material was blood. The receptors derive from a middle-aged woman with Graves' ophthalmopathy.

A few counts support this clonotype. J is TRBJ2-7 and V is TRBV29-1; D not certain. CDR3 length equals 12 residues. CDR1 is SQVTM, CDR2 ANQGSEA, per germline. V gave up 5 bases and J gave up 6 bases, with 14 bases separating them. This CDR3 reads CSVLATTGEQYF. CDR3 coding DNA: TGCAGCGTTTTGGCAACCACTGGCGAGCAGTACTTC.

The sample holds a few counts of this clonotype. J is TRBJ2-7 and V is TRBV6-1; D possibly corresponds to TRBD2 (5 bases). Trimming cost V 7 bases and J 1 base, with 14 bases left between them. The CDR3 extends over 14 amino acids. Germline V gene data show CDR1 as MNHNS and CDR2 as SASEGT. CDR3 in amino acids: CASTSRETSYEQYF. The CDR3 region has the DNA TGTGCCAGCACCAGCCGGGAAACGTCCTACGAGCAGTACTTC.

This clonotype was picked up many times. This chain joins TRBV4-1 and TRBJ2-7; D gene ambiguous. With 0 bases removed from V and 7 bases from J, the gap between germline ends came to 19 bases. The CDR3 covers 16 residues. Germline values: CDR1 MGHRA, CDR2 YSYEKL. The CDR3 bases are TGCGCCAGCAGCCAAGATTCGGCGACACCAGCGTGGGAGCAGTACTTC. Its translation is CASSQDSATPAWEQYF.

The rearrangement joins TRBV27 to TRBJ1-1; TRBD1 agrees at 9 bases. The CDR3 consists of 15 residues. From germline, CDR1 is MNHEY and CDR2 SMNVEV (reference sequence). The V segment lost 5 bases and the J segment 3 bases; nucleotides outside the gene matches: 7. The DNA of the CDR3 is TGTGCCAGCAGTCCCTGGGACAGGGCGTACACTGAAGCTTTCTTT. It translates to CASSPWDRAYTEAFF.

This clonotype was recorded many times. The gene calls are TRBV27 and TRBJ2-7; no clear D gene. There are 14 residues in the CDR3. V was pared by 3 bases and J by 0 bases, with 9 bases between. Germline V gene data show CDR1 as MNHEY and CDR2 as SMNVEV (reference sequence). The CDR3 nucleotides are TGTGCCAGCAGTTTCCGCAGGAGCTCCTACGAGCAGTACTTC. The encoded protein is CASSFRRSSYEQYF.

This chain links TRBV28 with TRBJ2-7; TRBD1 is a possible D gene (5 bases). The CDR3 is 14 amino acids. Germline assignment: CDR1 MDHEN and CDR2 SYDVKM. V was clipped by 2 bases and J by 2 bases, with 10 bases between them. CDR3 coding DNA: TGTGCCAGCAGTTTAAAGGGGTTGACCTACGAGCAGTACTTC. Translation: CASSLKGLTYEQYF.

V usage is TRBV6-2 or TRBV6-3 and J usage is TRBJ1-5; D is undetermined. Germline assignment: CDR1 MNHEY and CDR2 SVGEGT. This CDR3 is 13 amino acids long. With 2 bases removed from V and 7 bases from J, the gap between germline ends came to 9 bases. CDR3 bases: TGTGCCAGCAGTTACGGGGTTCTACAGCCCCAGCATTTT. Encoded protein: CASSYGVLQPQHF.

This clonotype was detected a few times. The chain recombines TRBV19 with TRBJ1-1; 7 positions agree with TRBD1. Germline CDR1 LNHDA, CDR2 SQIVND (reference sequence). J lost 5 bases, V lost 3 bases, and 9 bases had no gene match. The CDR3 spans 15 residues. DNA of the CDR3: TGTGCCAGTAGTATCCCCTCTATCAGGGGGACTGAAGCTTTCTTT. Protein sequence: CASSIPSIRGTEAFF.

CDR3 region: CASSLSSLLYEQYF. Here the CDR3 DNA reads TGTGCCAGCAGTCTCAGCTCTCTCCTCTACGAGCAGTACTTC. The chain combines TRBV6-1 with TRBJ2-7; no clear D. Germline V gene lookup returns CDR1 MNHNS and CDR2 SASEGT. Trimming took off 5 bases at V and 3 bases at J, with 14 bases between the two ends. CDR3 length: 14 residues.

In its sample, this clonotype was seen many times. The DNA for the CDR3 is TGCAGCGTCCTGAGACTAGGCTCCCTCGAGCAGTACTTC. Residues: CSVLRLGSLEQYF. The genes are TRBV29-1 and TRBJ2-7; D is perhaps TRBD2 (6 bases). The length of the CDR3 is 13 residues. Germline CDR1 and CDR2: SQVTM and ANQGSEA. V lost 6 bases to trimming and J lost 6 bases, with 18 bases between them.

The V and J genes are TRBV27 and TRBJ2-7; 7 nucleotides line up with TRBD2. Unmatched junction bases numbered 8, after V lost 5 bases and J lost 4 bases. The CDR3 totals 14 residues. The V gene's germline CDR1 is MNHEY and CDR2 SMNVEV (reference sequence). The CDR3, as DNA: TGTGCCAGCAGTCGAGAGGGGAGGGAATACGAGCAGTACTTC. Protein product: CASSREGREYEQYF.

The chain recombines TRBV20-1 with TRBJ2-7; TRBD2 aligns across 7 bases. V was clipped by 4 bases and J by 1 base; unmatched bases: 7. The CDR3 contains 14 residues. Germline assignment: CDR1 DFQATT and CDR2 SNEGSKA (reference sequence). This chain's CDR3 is CSATASGISYEQYF. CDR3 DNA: TGCAGTGCTACGGCTAGCGGAATTTCCTACGAGCAGTACTTC.

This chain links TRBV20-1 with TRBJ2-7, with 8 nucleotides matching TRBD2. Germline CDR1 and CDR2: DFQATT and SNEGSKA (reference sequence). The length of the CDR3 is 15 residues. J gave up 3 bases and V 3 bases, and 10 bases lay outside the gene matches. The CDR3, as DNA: TGCAGTGCTAGGGGTTCAGCGGGAGAGGGCTACGAGCAGTACTTC. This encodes CSARGSAGEGYEQYF.